The 6 T cell receptor beta chains below come from one sample, sequenced in a study of regulatory T cells in long-lasting Graves disease. Construction of TCR beta libraries relied on iRepertoire HTBI primers and on Arm-PCR targeting CDR3 regions. From the multiplex PCR reads, TCRdb called clonotypes with MiXCR, one entry per CDR3 protein. The table includes about 540,000 distinct CDR3 sequences, roughly 12% detected once. Documented time point: newly diagnosed GD, antithyroid drugs for less than 3 months. Generation of the TCR library employed RNA extracted from PBMCs. The same data also contributed to another study, on T cells in Graves' hyperthyroidism and ophthalmopathy.

The specimen was peripheral blood mononuclear cells (PBMCs), collected at new diagnosis, from a patient treated with antithyroid drugs. The source of these receptors is a man aged 25-40 years with Graves disease.

Here the CDR3 reads CASSFSGSGGDTQYF. The CDR3 coding sequence is TGTGCCAGCAGCTTTAGCGGGAGTGGGGGCGATACGCAGTATTTT. This rearrangement joins TRBV7-2 to TRBJ2-3; TRBD2 matches 9 bases. The ends lost 3 bases at V and 6 bases at J; junction bases unmatched: 7. CDR1 is SGHTA and CDR2 is FQGNSA in the germline V gene. The CDR3 spans 15 residues.

In this sample, this clonotype turned up many times. The chain joins TRBV9 to TRBJ1-1; weak D call: TRBD1 (6 bases). V shed 3 bases and J shed 4 bases, with 16 bases lying between them. From germline, CDR1 is SGDLS and CDR2 YYNGEE. The CDR3 loop spans 15 amino acids. This CDR3 is CASSAGGGRGTEAFF. CDR3 sequence (DNA): TGTGCCAGCAGCGCGGGCGGGGGGCGCGGCACTGAAGCTTTCTTT.

This clonotype was counted ten times or more. V usage is TRBV19 and J usage is TRBJ2-5; 8 bases align to TRBD2. V gave up 1 base and J gave up 2 bases; unmatched junction bases: 6. The CDR3 is made up of 16 amino acids. Per germline, CDR1 LNHDA and CDR2 SQIVND (reference sequence). DNA of the CDR3: TGTGCCAGTAGTATAGGAACTAGCGGTATACAAGAGACCCAGTACTTC. Its protein product is CASSIGTSGIQETQYF.

Remarks on this clonotype: Given a much more abundant clone one base away, this may be a read error. This rearrangement joins TRBV6-5 to TRBJ2-3; D is perhaps TRBD2 (6 bases). Germline-derived CDR1 and CDR2 are MNHEY and SVGAGI. The CDR3 runs 15 residues. V gave up 2 bases and J gave up 1 base, with 10 bases separating them. DNA for the CDR3: TGTGCCAGCAGTTACCCGCCTAGCGGCACAGATACGCAGTATTTT. It yields the protein CASSYPPSGTDTQYF.

This clonotype appeared a few times. CDR3 protein: CASSQGQALYSNQPQHF. CDR3 coding DNA: TGCGCCAGCAGCCAGGGACAGGCACTATATAGCAATCAGCCCCAGCATTTT. The chain employs TRBV4-1 and TRBJ1-5; 8 bases line up with TRBD1. Germline CDR1 is MGHRA and CDR2 is YSYEKL. This CDR3 contains 17 residues. The ends lost 3 bases at V and 0 bases at J; junction bases unmatched: 7.

This clonotype was seen many times. One end of the junction varies from germline; a read error may be responsible. The chain carries TRBV4-1 and TRBJ2-7; D may be TRBD2 (7 bases). CDR1 is MGHRA and CDR2 is YSYEKL in the germline V gene. This CDR3 is built from 14 residues. CDR3 coding DNA: TGCGCCAGCAGGCAAGTCAAGGGGGGGCGCGAGCAGTACTTC. Its protein product is CASRQVKGGREQYF.